Listed below are T cell receptor beta chains from one sample, sequenced in a study of T cells in localized non-small cell lung cancer. TCRdb's copy holds only in-frame clones and misses some; the assay was immunoSEQ multiplex PCR. The table shows around 29,000 clones, with around four fifths occurring only once. The sequenced sample was peripheral blood, obtained before any cancer treatment. The receptors were sampled from a male donor older than 55 with stage II squamous cell lung carcinoma. The conserved cysteine and the conserved F or W are not part of the CDR3 here. D genes are given only for firm matches. Clone sizes are given selectively: once, few, many, or a class where the clone is expanded.

v_call d_call clone_size cdr3_aa
TRBV5-4 - - ASSMVNEQF
TRBV10-3 TRBD1 - AISAGTGGNTIY
TRBV30 - once AWHNGWQAF
TRBV2 TRBD1 - ASSSDRGVSYNEQF
TRBV10-3 - - AIRPGGSSYEQY
TRBV7-6 - - ASSLVLGLGGSETQY
TRBV15 - - ATSREVNQPQH
TRBV2 TRBD1 - ASSERTGRHEQY
TRBV19 - - ASSIPGGYT
TRBV9 - once ASSGPYSLGANVLT
TRBV2 TRBD1 - ASMKTGGDYGYT
TRBV5-1 TRBD2 - ASSLTSGSYEQY
TRBV5-1 - medium-sized ASRSPGGGEQY
TRBV25-1 TRBD2 - ASSDPGLADNEQF
TRBV29-1 - - SVVSWSTTGETQY
TRBV7-6 - - ASTRQLTTAGELF
TRBV7-8 - - ASSLVGGPNTGELF
TRBV5-8 - - ASSLKQPAHEAF
TRBV5-4 TRBD1 once ASSLGQGGNTEAF
TRBV19 TRBD1 - ASSISTGIFDEQY
TRBV5-1 TRBD1 - ASRGPSDRGSTDTQY
TRBV5-1 - once ASSANRGLHEGGEQF
TRBV7-8 - - ASSLSYQPQH
TRBV18 TRBD1 - ASSPDRAPNQPQH
TRBV30 - - AWSLTVGHNSPLH
TRBV6-1 TRBD1 - ASSLAGQVY
TRBV29-1 TRBD1 - SVTGGNYEQY
TRBV10-3 TRBD1 - AISESGFGTGKAF
TRBV25-1 - - ASGRIGEQY
TRBV30 TRBD2 once AWSVGAGLVETQY
TRBV14 - - ASSQDWDIGDNEQF
TRBV27 TRBD1 many ASSPKGRRTGFPQPQH
TRBV7-9 - - ASSLRYSDEYT
TRBV29-1 - - SVGTETEAF
TRBV25-1 - - ASSEPTGLAEKLF
TRBV10-2 - - AARNEQF
TRBV6-5 TRBD1 - ASSSLGTANEKLF
TRBV6-5 - - ASSRNRDLNTEAF
TRBV6-5 - - ASSYGQGSSHEQY
TRBV10-2 - few ASSESTGLDSPLH
TRBV25-1 - - ASSDLGGTNEKLF
TRBV5-1 TRBD2 - ASSASGEAYEQY
TRBV7-9 TRBD1 - ASSLSGTGSKSQPQH
TRBV5-5 - hyperexpanded ASSLGWGNTEAF
TRBV5-6 - - ASSVAVGLGETQY
TRBV30 - few AWFYGGQGAF
TRBV7-6 TRBD1 few ASSFDSGTGLLETQY
TRBV29-1 TRBD1 many SVKGQVPLRTEAF